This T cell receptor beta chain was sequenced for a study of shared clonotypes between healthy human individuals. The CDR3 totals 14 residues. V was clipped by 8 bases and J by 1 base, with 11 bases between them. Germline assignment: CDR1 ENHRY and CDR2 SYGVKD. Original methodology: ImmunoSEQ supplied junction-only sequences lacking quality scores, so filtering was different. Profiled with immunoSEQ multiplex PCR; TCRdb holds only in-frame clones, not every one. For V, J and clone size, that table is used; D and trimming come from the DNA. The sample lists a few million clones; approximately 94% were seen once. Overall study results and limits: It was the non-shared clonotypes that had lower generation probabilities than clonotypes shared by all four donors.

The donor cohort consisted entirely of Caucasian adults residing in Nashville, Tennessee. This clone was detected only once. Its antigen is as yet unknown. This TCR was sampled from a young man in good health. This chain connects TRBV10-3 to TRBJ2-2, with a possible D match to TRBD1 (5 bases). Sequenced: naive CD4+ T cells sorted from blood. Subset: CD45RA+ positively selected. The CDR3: CAILDTLNTGELFF. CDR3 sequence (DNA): TGTGCCATCCTGGACACCCTGAACACCGGGGAGCTGTTTTTT.